This TCR beta chain was documented in a study of blood T cells in healthy people across ages. Overall study: About one barcoded beta molecule was captured per two T cells (by template switching).

Germline lookup yields CDR1 MNHEY and CDR2 SVGEGT. The CDR3 totals 14 residues. V was clipped by 2 bases and J by 1 base, with 9 bases between them. On this clonotype itself: Its antigen is not known.

The total RNA that was extracted per sample amounted to at least 5.5 micrograms. Findings of the study overall: A roughly linear age-dependent decrease characterized TCR beta diversity per million T cells. Reliance upon unsorted PBMCs precluded definitive naive versus antigen-experienced comparison.

Combining a sample-barcoded 5' primer with a J-beta primer mix, a second PCR ran for 7 to 11 cycles. In TCRdb, the 5' RACE reads were re-called with MiXCR into one record per CDR3 protein. Of 1.5 million to 2 million distinct CDR3 sequences in the sample, around 50% were seen once. The genes are TRBV6-2 or TRBV6-3 and TRBJ2-7; D may match TRBD1 or TRBD2 (5 bases each). This receptor was obtained from a woman in her forties in good health. The sequencing sample was made of blood. The CDR3 loop is CASSYGGKSYEQYF. CDR3 in DNA: TGTGCCAGCAGTTACGGGGGAAAGTCCTACGAGCAGTACTTC.